This entry describes one T cell receptor beta chain. Its antigen is still unknown. The CDR3 is 14 amino acids. After removal of 5 bases from V and 6 bases from J, the junction contained 3 bases not matched to a gene. It was with previously described methods and listed TCR primers that bulk TCR libraries were made. In TCRdb, the PCR reads were re-called with MiXCR into one record per CDR3 protein. In the table there are hundreds of thousands of distinct CDR3 sequences, around 25% of which are singletons. For naive CD8 T cells, sorting used the CD8+CD4-CCR7+CD45RA+ phenotype. This sample stems from a study of molecular identifiers for immune sequencing clone quantification. Study-wide results and limits: Naive cells had under 1% of molecules in clones above 20 RNA copies, effectors over 99%. Detecting spiked Jurkat TCR RNA from one cell among about a million naive cells was reportedly possible.

The sequencing sample was made of naive CD8+ T cells from blood, with Jurkat cell RNA spiked in. As to subset: FACS-sorted CD8+CD4-CCR7+CD45RA+ naive T cells. This TCR was recovered from a human donor in good health. Some libraries in this study had Jurkat cell RNA spiked in. The V and J genes are TRBV12-3 or TRBV12-4 and TRBJ2-2; 10 bases match TRBD1. As DNA, the CDR3 is TGTGCCAGCAGTCAAGGGACAGGGGCCGGGGAGCTGTTTTTT. As protein: CASSQGTGAGELFF.